One sample yielded the 16 T cell receptor beta chains listed below, sequenced in a study of blood T cell repertoires in COVID-19. Generated by immunoSEQ multiplex PCR, the TCRdb table keeps only in-frame clones and is missing some. The table shows roughly 45,000 clones, with just over 90% occurring only once. Source material: peripheral blood. The source is a man aged 55-75 years with COVID-19, enrolled during active disease.

This rearrangement joins TRBV6-5 to TRBJ1-2; 7 positions agree with TRBD1. Germline CDR1 is MNHEY and CDR2 is SVGAGI. The ends lost 5 bases at V and 8 bases at J; junction bases unmatched: 8. The CDR3 contains 13 residues. Written as DNA, the CDR3 is TGTGCCAGCAGTAACGACAGGGTTCGGGGCTACACCTTC. Its protein is CASSNDRVRGYTF.

The CDR3 bases are TGTGCCAGCAGCCCAGGGACAGGAGGGAACTATGGCTACACCTTC. This gives the protein CASSPGTGGNYGYTF. The V gene is TRBV5-4, the J gene TRBJ1-2; 8 bases agree with TRBD1. Trimming removed 4 bases from V and 2 bases from J; junction bases left unmatched: 7. The length of the CDR3 is 15 residues. Germline lookup yields CDR1 SGHNT and CDR2 YYREEE (reference sequence). The full variable domain, completed using reference TRBV5-4 and TRBJ1-2, is ETGVTQSPTHLIKTRGQQVTLRCSSQSGHNTVSWYQQALGQGPQFIFQYYREEENGRGNFPPRFSGLQFPNYSSELNVNALELDDSALYLCASSPGTGGNYGYTFGSGTRLTVV.

The gene calls are TRBV5-1 and TRBJ2-5; D might be TRBD1 (5 bases). Per the germline V gene, CDR1 is SGHRS and CDR2 is YFSETQ. The CDR3 extends over 13 amino acids. The V end was cut by 4 bases, the J end by 4 bases, with 11 bases between. CDR3 residues: CASSRLGRETQYF. Written as DNA, the CDR3 is TGCGCCAGCAGCCGGTTGGGGCGAGAGACCCAGTACTTC.

This clone was detected only a few times. The V and J genes are TRBV6-6 and TRBJ1-5; TRBD1 is a possible D gene (5 bases). Germline V gene sequence: CDR1 MNHNY, CDR2 SVGAGI (reference sequence). The CDR3 totals 14 residues. Trimming cost V 10 bases and J 7 bases, with 20 bases left between them. CDR3 in DNA: TGTGCCACCATGTACGTGGCGGGGGGACAGCCCCAGCATTTT. Translation gives CATMYVAGGQPQHF.

The CDR3 nucleotides read TGTGCCAGCAGTGAAGCGCTTCCGGGGAGCTCCTATAATTCACCCCTCCACTTT. It codes for CASSEALPGSSYNSPLHF. The rearrangement joins TRBV2 to TRBJ1-6; D unclear. The CDR3 has 18 amino acids. The ends were cut back, 0 bases at V and 0 bases at J, with 12 bases in the middle. Germline CDR1 and CDR2: SNHLY and FYNNEI.

The rearrangement joins TRBV19 to TRBJ2-5; D unclear. The length of the CDR3 is 16 residues. Trimming left V 2 bases short and J 2 bases short, with 15 bases between. Germline V gives CDR1 LNHDA, CDR2 SQIVND (reference sequence). In DNA form, the CDR3 reads TGTGCCAGTAGTATAAACGCCGCGGCCGTACAAGAGACCCAGTACTTC. Its protein is CASSINAAAVQETQYF.

CDR3 in amino acids: CASSEGAGVLDTQYF. The CDR3 DNA reads as TGCGCCAGCAGTGAGGGGGCAGGGGTATTGGATACGCAGTATTTT. This sequence joins TRBV10-2 and TRBJ2-3; D might be TRBD1 (6 bases). The CDR3 runs to 15 residues. V lost 2 bases to trimming and J lost 6 bases, with 15 bases between them. Germline V CDR1 and CDR2: WSHSY, SAAADI.

In DNA form, the CDR3 reads TGCGCCAGCAGCCAAGACGCCCCGGCTGGAAACACCATATATTTT. It is translated as CASSQDAPAGNTIYF. V usage is TRBV4-1 and J usage is TRBJ1-3; D unresolved. Germline V gene data show CDR1 as MGHRA and CDR2 as YSYEKL. This CDR3 has 15 amino acids. V lost 0 bases to trimming and J lost 2 bases, with 8 bases between them.

The chain is built from TRBV6-6 and TRBJ2-1; perhaps TRBD2 as D (5 bases). CDR1 and CDR2 (germline): MNHNY, SVGAGI (reference sequence). The CDR3 length is 15 residues. Trimming removed 6 bases from V and 0 bases from J, with 12 bases in between. The CDR3 loop is CASRNRGDSYNEQFF. As DNA, the CDR3 is TGTGCCAGCAGAAACCGGGGTGACTCCTACAATGAGCAGTTCTTC.

The chain links TRBV10-3 to TRBJ1-2, with TRBD1 matching over 7 bases. The CDR3 totals 14 residues. Losses at the gene ends were 4 bases for V and 3 bases for J; bases not matched to a gene: 5. Germline V lookup: CDR1 ENHRY, CDR2 SYGVKD. CDR3 nucleotides: TGTGCCATCAGTGGACAGGGTGTAGACTATGGCTACACCTTC. This gives the protein CAISGQGVDYGYTF.

The genes are TRBV5-4 and TRBJ1-5; perhaps TRBD1 as D (6 bases). The germline V gene has CDR1 SGHNT and CDR2 YYREEE (reference sequence). V was clipped by 2 bases and J by 5 bases, with 11 bases between them. The CDR3 sequence is 14 residues long. CDR3 in amino acids: CASSLAGAYQPQHF. CDR3 bases: TGTGCCAGCAGCTTAGCGGGGGCTTATCAGCCCCAGCATTTT.

The chain joins TRBV6-5 to TRBJ1-1, with TRBD1 matching over 7 bases. Germline-derived CDR1 and CDR2 are MNHEY and SVGAGI. There are 16 residues in the CDR3. The J segment lost 0 bases and the V segment lost 4 bases, leaving 8 bases of the junction unmatched. The CDR3 region is CASSSRTGGVNTEAFF. For the CDR3, the DNA is TGTGCCAGCAGTTCACGGACAGGTGGGGTGAACACTGAAGCTTTCTTT.

This rearrangement joins TRBV12-3 or TRBV12-4 to TRBJ2-7; D might be TRBD2 (6 bases). The CDR3 spans 13 residues. The V end was cut by 3 bases, the J end by 3 bases, with 9 bases between. CDR3 region: CASSFRTNYEQYF. The CDR3 DNA sequence: TGTGCCAGCAGTTTTCGGACTAACTACGAGCAGTACTTC.

The J gene is TRBJ1-1, the V gene TRBV10-3; 9 nucleotides align to TRBD1. The CDR3 is made up of 13 amino acids. The J segment lost 11 bases and the V segment lost 5 bases, leaving 9 bases of the junction unmatched. Germline-derived CDR1 and CDR2 are ENHRY and SYGVKD. CDR3 protein: CAISPPTGGMAFF. CDR3 nucleotide sequence: TGTGCCATCAGTCCCCCGACAGGGGGGATGGCTTTCTTT.

This clone showed up just once. This rearrangement joins TRBV24-1 to TRBJ2-1, with D maybe TRBD2 (6 bases). Germline loops: CDR1 KGHDR, CDR2 SFDVKD. There are 15 residues in the CDR3. Trimming pared 4 bases from V and 0 bases from J, leaving 9 bases between. This chain's CDR3 is CATSEGGTSYNEQFF. As DNA, the CDR3 is TGTGCCACCAGTGAGGGCGGGACCTCCTACAATGAGCAGTTCTTC.

V usage is TRBV5-1 and J usage is TRBJ1-2; D remains ambiguous. Germline CDR1 reads SGHRS; CDR2 reads YFSETQ. Deletions cut 3 bases from V and 8 bases from J, with 17 bases between. CDR3 length equals 14 residues. The CDR3 DNA sequence: TGCGCCAGCAGCTCCCAAACGGGAGTTCAAGGCTACACCTTC. Its translation is CASSSQTGVQGYTF.